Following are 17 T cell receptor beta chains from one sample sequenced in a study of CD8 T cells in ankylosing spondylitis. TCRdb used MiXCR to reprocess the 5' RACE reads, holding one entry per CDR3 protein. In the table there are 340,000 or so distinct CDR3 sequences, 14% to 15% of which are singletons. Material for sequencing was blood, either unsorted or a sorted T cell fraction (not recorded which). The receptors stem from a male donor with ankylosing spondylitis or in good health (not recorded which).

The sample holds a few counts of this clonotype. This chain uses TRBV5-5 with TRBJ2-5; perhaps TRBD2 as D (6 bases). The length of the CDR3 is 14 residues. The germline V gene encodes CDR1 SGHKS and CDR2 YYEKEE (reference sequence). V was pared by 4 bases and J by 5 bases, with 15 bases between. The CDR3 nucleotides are TGTGCCAGCAGCAAGGATGGGACTGCTGAGACCCAGTACTTC. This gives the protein CASSKDGTAETQYF. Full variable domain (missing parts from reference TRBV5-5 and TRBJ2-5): DAGVTQSPTHLIKTRGQQVTLRCSPISGHKSVSWYQQVLGQGPQFIFQYYEKEERGRGNFPDRFSARQFPNYSSELNVNALLLGDSALYLCASSKDGTAETQYFGPGTRLLVL.

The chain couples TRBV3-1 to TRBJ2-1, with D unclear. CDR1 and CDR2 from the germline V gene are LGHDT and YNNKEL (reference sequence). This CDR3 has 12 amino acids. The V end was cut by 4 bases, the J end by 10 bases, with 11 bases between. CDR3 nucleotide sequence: TGTGCCAGCAGCCCGACCGCGCGGGAGCAGTTCTTC. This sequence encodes CASSPTAREQFF.

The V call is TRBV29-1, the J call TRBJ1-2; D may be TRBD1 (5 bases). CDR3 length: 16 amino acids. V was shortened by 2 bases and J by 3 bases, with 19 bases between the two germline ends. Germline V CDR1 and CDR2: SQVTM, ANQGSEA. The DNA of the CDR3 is TGCAGCGTTGAAAGGCTGAGACAGAACCCGGACTATGGCTACACCTTC. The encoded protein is CSVERLRQNPDYGYTF.

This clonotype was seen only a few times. The CDR3 sequence: CATSRDAGTTNTGELFF. The DNA of the CDR3 is TGTGCCACCAGCAGAGATGCCGGGACCACGAACACCGGGGAGCTGTTTTTT. The chain recombines TRBV15 with TRBJ2-2; the D gene could be TRBD1 or TRBD2 (5 bases each). V was shortened by 0 bases and J by 0 bases, with 11 bases between the two germline ends. The germline CDR1 and CDR2 sequences are LNHNV and YYDKDF (reference sequence). This CDR3 comprises 17 residues. Full variable domain (missing parts from reference TRBV15 and TRBJ2-2): DAMVIQNPRYQVTQFGKPVTLSCSQTLNHNVMYWYQQKSSQAPKLLFHYYDKDFNNEADTPDNFQSRRPNTSFCFLDIRSPGLGDTAMYLCATSRDAGTTNTGELFFGEGSRLTVL.

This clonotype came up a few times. CDR3 sequence (DNA): TGTGCCAGCAGCCCGGAGAGGTCAAATTCACCCCTCCACTTT. Translating it yields CASSPERSNSPLHF. The chain is built from TRBV4-2 and TRBJ1-6; D unresolved. The V end was cut by 4 bases, the J end by 7 bases, with 11 bases between. The CDR3 extends over 14 amino acids. CDR1 is LGHNA and CDR2 is YNFKEQ in the germline V gene.

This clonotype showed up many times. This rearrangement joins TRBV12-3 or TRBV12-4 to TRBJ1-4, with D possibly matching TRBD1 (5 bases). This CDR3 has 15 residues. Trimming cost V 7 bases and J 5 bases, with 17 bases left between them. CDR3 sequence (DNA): TGTGCCAGCACACTCGGGACGTCGGAGAATGAAAAACTGTTTTTT. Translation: CASTLGTSENEKLFF.

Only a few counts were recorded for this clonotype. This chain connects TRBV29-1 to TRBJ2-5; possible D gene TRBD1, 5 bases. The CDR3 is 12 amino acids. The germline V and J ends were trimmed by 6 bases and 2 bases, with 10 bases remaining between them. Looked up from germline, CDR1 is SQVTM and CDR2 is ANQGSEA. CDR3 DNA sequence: TGCAGCGTCTACAGGCAGCAAGAGACCCAGTACTTC. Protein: CSVYRQQETQYF.

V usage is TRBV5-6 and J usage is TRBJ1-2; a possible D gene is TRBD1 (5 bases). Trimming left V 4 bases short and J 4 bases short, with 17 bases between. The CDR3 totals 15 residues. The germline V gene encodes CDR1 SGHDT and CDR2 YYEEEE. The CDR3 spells CASSIGTAPFYGYTF. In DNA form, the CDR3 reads TGTGCCAGCAGCATCGGGACGGCTCCTTTCTATGGCTACACCTTC.

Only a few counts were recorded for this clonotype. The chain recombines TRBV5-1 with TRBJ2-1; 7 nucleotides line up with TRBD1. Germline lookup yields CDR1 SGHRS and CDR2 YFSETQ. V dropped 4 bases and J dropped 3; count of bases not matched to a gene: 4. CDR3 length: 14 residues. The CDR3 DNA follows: TGCGCCAGCAGCGGTGGGACAGTCTACAATGAGCAGTTCTTC. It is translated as CASSGGTVYNEQFF.

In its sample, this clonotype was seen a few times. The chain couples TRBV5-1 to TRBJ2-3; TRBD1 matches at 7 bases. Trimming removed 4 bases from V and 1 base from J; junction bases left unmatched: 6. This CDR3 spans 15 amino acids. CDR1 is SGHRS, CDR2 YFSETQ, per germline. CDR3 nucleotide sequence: TGCGCCAGCAGCCCGCTAACAGGGGGCACAGATACGCAGTATTTT. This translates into CASSPLTGGTDTQYF. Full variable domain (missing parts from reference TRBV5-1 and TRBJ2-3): KAGVTQTPRYLIKTRGQQVTLSCSPISGHRSVSWYQQTPGQGLQFLFEYFSETQRNKGNFPGRFSGRQFSNSRSEMNVSTLELGDSALYLCASSPLTGGTDTQYFGPGTRLTVL.

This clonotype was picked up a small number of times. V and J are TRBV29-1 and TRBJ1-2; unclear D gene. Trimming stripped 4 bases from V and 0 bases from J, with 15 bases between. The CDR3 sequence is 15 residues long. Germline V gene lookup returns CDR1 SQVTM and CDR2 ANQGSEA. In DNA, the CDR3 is TGCAGCGTTGTCCCCTTCGTCCCTGCTAACTATGGCTACACCTTC. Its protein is CSVVPFVPANYGYTF.

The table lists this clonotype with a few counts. CDR3 coding DNA: TGTGCCAGCAGTGCGGGGGGCGGCTACGAGCAGTACTTC. Translating it yields CASSAGGGYEQYF. The rearrangement links TRBV6-1 to TRBJ2-7; the D gene is possibly TRBD2 (7 bases). The CDR3 loop spans 13 amino acids. V lost 4 bases and J 3 bases, leaving 10 bases between the germline ends. In germline, CDR1 is MNHNS, CDR2 SASEGT.

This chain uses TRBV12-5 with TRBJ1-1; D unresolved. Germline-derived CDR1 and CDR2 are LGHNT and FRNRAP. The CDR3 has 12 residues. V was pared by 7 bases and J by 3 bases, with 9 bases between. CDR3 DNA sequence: TGTGCTAGTGCCTTAGTAGACACTGAAGCTTTCTTT. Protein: CASALVDTEAFF.

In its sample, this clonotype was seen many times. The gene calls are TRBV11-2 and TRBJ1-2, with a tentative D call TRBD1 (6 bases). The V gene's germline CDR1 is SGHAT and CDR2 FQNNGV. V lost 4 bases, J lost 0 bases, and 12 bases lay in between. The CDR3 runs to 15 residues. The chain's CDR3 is CASSSRDMANYGYTF. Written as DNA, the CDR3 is TGTGCCAGCAGCTCCCGGGACATGGCTAACTATGGCTACACCTTC.

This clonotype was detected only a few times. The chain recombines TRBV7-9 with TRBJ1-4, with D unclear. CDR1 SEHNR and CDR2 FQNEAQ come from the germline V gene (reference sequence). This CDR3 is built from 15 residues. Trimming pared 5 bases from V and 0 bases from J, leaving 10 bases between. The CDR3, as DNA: TGTGCCAGCAGCCTGGCGGGGACAACTAATGAAAAACTGTTTTTT. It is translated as CASSLAGTTNEKLFF.

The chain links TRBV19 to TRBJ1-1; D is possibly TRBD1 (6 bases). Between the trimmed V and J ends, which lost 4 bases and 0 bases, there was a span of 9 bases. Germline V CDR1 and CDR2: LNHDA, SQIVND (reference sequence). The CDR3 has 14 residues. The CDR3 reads CASSTTGLNTEAFF. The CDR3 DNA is TGTGCCAGTAGTACTACAGGGTTGAACACTGAAGCTTTCTTT.

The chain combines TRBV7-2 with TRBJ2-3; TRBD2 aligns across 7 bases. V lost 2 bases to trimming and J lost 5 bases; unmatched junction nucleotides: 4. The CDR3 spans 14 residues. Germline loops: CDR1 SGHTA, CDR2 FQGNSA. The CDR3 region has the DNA TGTGCCAGCAGCTTACAGCGGGGTGTAGATACGCAGTATTTT. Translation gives CASSLQRGVDTQYF.